This TCR beta chain was identified during a study of blood T cell repertoires in COVID-19. This clone was seen a single time. Clones were read by immunoSEQ multiplex PCR, and TCRdb kept only the in-frame ones, dropping some. The sample yields about 190,000 clones, roughly 80% seen once. Sequencing input: peripheral blood. This TCR was sampled from a woman aged 50 to 65 with acute or convalescent COVID-19.

CDR3 amino acids: CASRGLAGGSRNSNEQFF. CDR3 nucleotide sequence: TGTGCCAGCAGGGGACTAGCGGGGGGGTCACGGAATTCCAATGAGCAGTTCTTC. The J gene is TRBJ2-1, the V gene TRBV2; the match to TRBD2 covers 16 bases. This CDR3 spans 18 amino acids. Germline assignment: CDR1 SNHLY and CDR2 FYNNEI. V dropped 6 bases and J dropped 6; count of bases not matched to a gene: 11.